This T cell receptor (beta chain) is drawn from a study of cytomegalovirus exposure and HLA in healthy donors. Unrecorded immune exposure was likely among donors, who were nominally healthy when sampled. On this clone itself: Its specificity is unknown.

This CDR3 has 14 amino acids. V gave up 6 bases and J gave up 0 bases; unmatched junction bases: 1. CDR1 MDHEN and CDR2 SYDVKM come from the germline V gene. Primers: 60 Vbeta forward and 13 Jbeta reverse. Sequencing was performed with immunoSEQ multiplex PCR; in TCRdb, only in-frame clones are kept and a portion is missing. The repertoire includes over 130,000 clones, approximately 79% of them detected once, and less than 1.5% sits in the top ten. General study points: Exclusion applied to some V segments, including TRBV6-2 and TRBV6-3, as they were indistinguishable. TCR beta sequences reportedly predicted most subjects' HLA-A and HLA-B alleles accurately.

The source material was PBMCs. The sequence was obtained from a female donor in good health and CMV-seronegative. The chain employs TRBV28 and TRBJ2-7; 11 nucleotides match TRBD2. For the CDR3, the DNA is TGTGCCAGCAGCGGGACTAGCGGCTCCTACGAGCAGTACTTC. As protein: CASSGTSGSYEQYF.